The next 32 T cell receptor beta chains were all read from a single sample in a study of post-analysis software for immune sequencing data. Points from the study as a whole: Among five TRBV segments more frequent in patients than controls were TRBV5-6, TRBV5-1 and TRBV20-1.

Each TCR beta cDNA library carried unique molecular identifiers. TCRdb reprocessed the PCR reads via MiXCR and lists one record per CDR3 protein. Among some 890,000 distinct CDR3 sequences listed, about 57% were seen once. These receptors are not linked to any known antigen. The specimen sequenced was blood. Receptors were obtained from a girl aged 5-17 years with multiple sclerosis.

This chain links TRBV28 with TRBJ2-1; 8 positions agree with TRBD2. Per germline, CDR1 MDHEN and CDR2 SYDVKM. V was pared by 2 bases and J by 9 bases, with 3 bases of the junction left unmatched. The CDR3 loop spans 13 amino acids. The CDR3 reads CASSLPAGGEQFF. CDR3 nucleotide sequence: TGTGCCAGCAGTTTACCGGCGGGAGGTGAGCAGTTCTTC.

This clonotype occurred a few times. V usage is TRBV29-1 and J usage is TRBJ2-1, with D perhaps given as TRBD1 or TRBD2 (5 bases each). V was pared by 4 bases and J by 4 bases, with 8 bases between. The germline CDR1 and CDR2 sequences are SQVTM and ANQGSEA. The CDR3 loop spans 12 amino acids. CDR3 protein: CSVAREYNEQFF. The CDR3 nucleotides read TGCAGCGTTGCCAGGGAGTACAATGAGCAGTTCTTC.

V and J are TRBV5-1 and TRBJ1-1; D uncertain. CDR3 size: 15 residues. The germline V and J ends were trimmed by 0 bases and 0 bases, with 9 bases remaining between them. Germline values: CDR1 SGHRS, CDR2 YFSETQ. CDR3 amino acids: CASSLVSAVNTEAFF. The DNA for the CDR3 is TGCGCCAGCAGCTTGGTCTCAGCCGTGAACACTGAAGCTTTCTTT.

J is TRBJ1-2 and V is TRBV7-9; D is perhaps TRBD1 (5 bases). Trimming took off 7 bases at V and 2 bases at J, with 20 bases between the two ends. The CDR3 is 16 amino acids. Germline V gene sequence: CDR1 SEHNR, CDR2 FQNEAQ (reference sequence). The CDR3: CASTQSGGRGNYGYTF. In DNA, the CDR3 is TGTGCCAGCACCCAGTCGGGGGGGAGAGGGAACTATGGCTACACCTTC.

The chain employs TRBV14 and TRBJ2-5; D is ambiguous. Germline V gives CDR1 SGHDN, CDR2 FVKESK. This CDR3 contains 17 residues. Trimming removed 4 bases at V and 4 bases at J, with 22 bases between. The CDR3, as DNA: TGTGCCAGCAGCCTATACCCGACCATAGGCCGGCCAGAGACCCAGTACTTC. This sequence encodes CASSLYPTIGRPETQYF.

This clonotype was picked up a small number of times. The chain couples TRBV7-9 to TRBJ2-5; 8 positions agree with TRBD1. CDR3 size: 16 residues. J gave up 2 bases and V 3 bases, and 8 bases lay outside the gene matches. CDR1 SEHNR and CDR2 FQNEAQ come from the germline V gene (reference sequence). CDR3 loop: CASSFQRQGSQETQYF. DNA of the CDR3: TGTGCCAGCAGCTTCCAGCGACAGGGGTCACAAGAGACCCAGTACTTC.

This clonotype was picked up a small number of times. The chain recombines TRBV28 with TRBJ2-1; D is perhaps TRBD2 (6 bases). CDR1 and CDR2 from the germline V gene are MDHEN and SYDVKM. V was pared by 5 bases and J by 3 bases, with 8 bases between. CDR3 size: 13 residues. The CDR3 sequence: CASSTAGYNEQFF. Written as DNA, the CDR3 is TGTGCCAGCAGTACAGCGGGCTACAATGAGCAGTTCTTC.

The chain couples TRBV6-4 to TRBJ1-5; D is unresolved. CDR1 is MRHNA and CDR2 is SNTAGT in the germline V gene. V lost 3 bases to trimming and J lost 3 bases, with 6 bases between them. CDR3 length: 13 residues. The CDR3 sequence is CASSERTNQPQHF. The CDR3 nucleotides read TGTGCCAGCAGTGAACGGACCAATCAGCCCCAGCATTTT.

The chain recombines TRBV29-1 with TRBJ2-4; TRBD1 or TRBD2 may be the D gene (5 bases each). Deletions cut 7 bases from V and 0 bases from J, with 7 bases between. CDR1 is SQVTM and CDR2 is ANQGSEA in the germline V gene. The CDR3 runs 12 residues. CDR3 DNA: TGCAGCGCCGGGACAGCCAAAAACATTCAGTACTTC. Protein sequence: CSAGTAKNIQYF.

The V gene is TRBV11-2, the J gene TRBJ2-3, with D perhaps matching TRBD1 (6 bases). V lost 5 bases and J 2 bases, leaving 14 bases between the germline ends. Germline CDR1 and CDR2: SGHAT and FQNNGV. The CDR3 is 15 amino acids. The CDR3 loop is CASSPRTANTDTQYF. The CDR3 bases are TGTGCCAGCAGCCCCCGGACAGCAAACACAGATACGCAGTATTTT. Full variable domain (rest looked up from reference TRBV11-2 and TRBJ2-3): EAGVAQSPRYKIIEKRQSVAFWCNPISGHATLYWYQQILGQGPKLLIQFQNNGVVDDSQLPKDRFSAERLKGVDSTLKIQPAKLEDSAVYLCASSPRTANTDTQYFGPGTRLTVL.

The chain's CDR3 is CASSLGTSAHEQFF. CDR3 nucleotide sequence: TGTGCCAGCAGCCTCGGGACTAGTGCCCATGAGCAGTTCTTC. This rearrangement joins TRBV7-9 to TRBJ2-1, with 8 bases lining up with TRBD2. Per germline, CDR1 SEHNR and CDR2 FQNEAQ (reference sequence). The CDR3 is made up of 14 amino acids. V trimming: 5 bases; J trimming: 8 bases; junction bases outside the gene matches: 8.

This sequence joins TRBV28 and TRBJ1-2; D call uncertain. The CDR3 loop spans 12 amino acids. V gave up 7 bases and J gave up 0 bases, with 6 bases separating them. Germline V gene data show CDR1 as MDHEN and CDR2 as SYDVKM. The chain's CDR3 is CASTVTNYGYTF. CDR3 nucleotide sequence: TGTGCCAGCACCGTGACTAACTATGGCTACACCTTC.

The sample holds a few counts of this clonotype. This chain uses TRBV6-6 with TRBJ2-7; possibly TRBD1 for D (5 bases). This CDR3 comprises 11 residues. Trimming stripped 6 bases from V and 10 bases from J, with 13 bases between. Germline CDR1 reads MNHNY; CDR2 reads SVGAGI (reference sequence). This chain's CDR3 is CASSQDTAQYF. The CDR3 DNA sequence: TGTGCCAGCAGCCAGGACACCGCTCAGTACTTC.

V usage is TRBV4-1 and J usage is TRBJ1-2; maybe TRBD1 (6 bases). The germline V gene has CDR1 MGHRA and CDR2 YSYEKL. Trimming stripped 0 bases from V and 4 bases from J, with 12 bases between. The CDR3 extends over 15 amino acids. The CDR3 coding sequence is TGCGCCAGCAGCCAAGAGGCAGGGGTGGGCTATGGCTACACCTTC. Its protein is CASSQEAGVGYGYTF.

This clonotype was found a few times. The rearrangement joins TRBV15 to TRBJ2-5; 13 bases map to TRBD2. The CDR3 runs 17 residues. V was clipped by 1 base and J by 1 base; unmatched bases: 3. CDR1 and CDR2 (germline): LNHNV, YYDKDF (reference sequence). CDR3 residues: CATSRGLAGGFQETQYF. DNA of the CDR3: TGTGCCACCAGCAGAGGACTAGCGGGGGGATTCCAAGAGACCCAGTACTTC.

The CDR3 bases are TGCGCCAGCAGCGACCGGGGGCCGAATTCACCCCTCCACTTT. It yields the protein CASSDRGPNSPLHF. The genes are TRBV5-1 and TRBJ1-6, with D maybe TRBD1 (6 bases). CDR1 and CDR2 from the germline V gene are SGHRS and YFSETQ. Trimming took 4 bases from V and 7 from J, leaving 12 bases between them. This CDR3 has 14 amino acids.

The chain recombines TRBV6-1 with TRBJ2-5; tentatively, D is TRBD1 (5 bases). The germline V gene encodes CDR1 MNHNS and CDR2 SASEGT. Trimming cost V 6 bases and J 5 bases, with 10 bases left between them. This CDR3 comprises 12 residues. The CDR3 DNA is TGTGCCAGCAGGTGGGGCGTGGAGACCCAGTACTTC. Translated: CASRWGVETQYF.

In this sample, this clonotype turned up once. The chain links TRBV30 to TRBJ2-7; tentatively, D is TRBD1 (6 bases). The CDR3 runs 13 residues. Deletions cut 3 bases from V and 1 base from J, with 10 bases between. CDR1 and CDR2 from the germline V gene are GTSNPN and SVGIG (reference sequence). This CDR3 is CAWSPGQSYEQYF. In nucleotides, the CDR3 is TGTGCCTGGAGCCCAGGACAGTCCTACGAGCAGTACTTC.

The chain has TRBV24-1 and TRBJ2-3; 9 bases agree with TRBD1. Germline V gene lookup returns CDR1 KGHDR and CDR2 SFDVKD. V gave up 2 bases and J gave up 2 bases; unmatched junction bases: 10. The CDR3 is 18 residues long. The CDR3 bases are TGTGCCACCAGTGATTCGGCGAGACGGACAGGGGACACAGATACGCAGTATTTT. This sequence encodes CATSDSARRTGDTDTQYF.

This clonotype was observed once. This chain joins TRBV7-2 and TRBJ2-1; D gene uncertain. Per germline, CDR1 SGHTA and CDR2 FQGNSA. V was cut by 1 base and J by 10 bases, with 8 bases left in between. This CDR3 region has 12 residues. DNA of the CDR3: TGTGCCAGCAGCTTAGTTGGTTGGGAGCAGTTCTTC. This gives the protein CASSLVGWEQFF.

This clonotype came up a few times. The J gene is TRBJ2-3, the V gene TRBV29-1; tentative D call: TRBD2 (5 bases). Germline CDR1 reads SQVTM; CDR2 reads ANQGSEA. The CDR3 is 11 residues long. V was clipped by 6 bases and J by 5 bases, with 9 bases between them. In DNA, the CDR3 is TGCAGCGTAGGGAGCGTAGATACGCAGTATTTT. It codes for CSVGSVDTQYF.

The chain links TRBV5-1 to TRBJ2-7, with a tentative D call TRBD1 (5 bases). Germline V CDR1 and CDR2: SGHRS, YFSETQ. Trimming left V 0 bases short and J 6 bases short, with 13 bases between. This CDR3 region has 14 residues. CDR3 sequence (DNA): TGCGCCAGCAGCTTGGCCAGGCAGGGAACCGAGCAGTACTTC. Its translation: CASSLARQGTEQYF.

The chain recombines TRBV11-2 with TRBJ1-1; 9 bases are a match to TRBD1. Germline CDR1 SGHAT, CDR2 FQNNGV. This CDR3 comprises 15 residues. V lost 5 bases, J lost 3 bases, and 7 bases stayed unmatched. This chain's CDR3 is CASSLTGGRYTEAFF. The CDR3 nucleotides are TGTGCCAGCAGCCTCACAGGGGGCAGGTACACTGAAGCTTTCTTT.

The chain has TRBV6-1 and TRBJ1-1; the match to TRBD1 covers 7 bases. This CDR3 spans 14 amino acids. CDR1 MNHNS and CDR2 SASEGT come from the germline V gene. With 2 bases clipped from V and 8 bases from J, the junction kept 8 bases outside the gene matches. CDR3 loop: CASSERSTGPEAFF. CDR3 nucleotide sequence: TGTGCCAGCAGTGAAAGGTCGACAGGGCCGGAAGCTTTCTTT.

For the CDR3, the DNA is TGTGCCAGCAAGAGCGGCAGGGGCTCCTACGAGCAGTACGTC. It yields the protein CASKSGRGSYEQYV. V gene TRBV3-1 combines with J gene TRBJ2-4, with D maybe TRBD1 (6 bases). Near its end, the DNA agrees better with TRBJ2-7, so the J call may be wrong. The CDR3 is made up of 14 amino acids. Per the germline V gene, CDR1 is LGHDT and CDR2 is YNNKEL (reference sequence).

The V gene is TRBV7-9, the J gene TRBJ2-7, with D perhaps matching TRBD2 (5 bases). Near its end, the DNA agrees better with TRBJ2-5, so the J call may be wrong. Looked up from germline, CDR1 is SEHNR and CDR2 is FQNEAQ (reference sequence). CDR3 length: 15 residues. CDR3 region: CASSLALSGRGTQYF. In DNA, the CDR3 is TGTGCCAGCAGCTTAGCCCTTTCGGGCCGGGGGACCCAGTACTTC.

The V and J genes are TRBV20-1 and TRBJ1-5, with TRBD1 matching over 9 bases. Germline V gene lookup returns CDR1 DFQATT and CDR2 SNEGSKA (reference sequence). The trim removed 4 bases at V and 4 bases at J, leaving 2 bases unmatched. The CDR3 totals 13 residues. The CDR3 DNA reads TGCAGTGCTACCGGACAGGGGAATCAGCCCCAGCATTTT. It yields the protein CSATGQGNQPQHF.

This clonotype was recorded only once. A much larger clone lies one base from this, so it may be a read error. The rearrangement joins TRBV5-6 to TRBJ2-1; 7 bases are shared with TRBD1. Germline CDR1 and CDR2: SGHDT and YYEEEE. Losses at the gene ends were 3 bases for V and 3 bases for J; bases not matched to a gene: 3. CDR3 size: 14 residues. The CDR3 DNA follows: TGTGCCAGCAGCTGGGGACAGTTCTACAATGAGCAGTTCTTC. Residues: CASSWGQFYNEQFF.

V gene TRBV7-2 combines with J gene TRBJ2-5, with a weak D call TRBD2 (6 bases). Matching the DNA end better, TRBJ2-7 makes the J call doubtful. This CDR3 has 15 amino acids. Germline loops: CDR1 SGHTA, CDR2 FQGNSA. CDR3 region: CASSSTSRTGYEQYF. In nucleotides, the CDR3 is TGTGCCAGCAGCTCAACTAGCCGTACGGGGTACGAGCAGTACTTC.

A few counts support this clonotype. The chain combines TRBV14 with TRBJ2-5; a possible D gene is TRBD1 (5 bases). The V gene lost 1 base and the J gene lost 7 bases, with 19 bases spanning the gap. Germline V lookup: CDR1 SGHDN, CDR2 FVKESK. The CDR3 is made up of 16 amino acids. The CDR3 coding sequence is TGTGCCAGCAGCCAAGTCCCGGCAGGGAACTCCGGGACCCAGTACTTC. As protein: CASSQVPAGNSGTQYF.

This chain connects TRBV29-1 to TRBJ2-7; 7 bases map to TRBD1. V lost 7 bases to trimming and J lost 2 bases; unmatched junction nucleotides: 5. The CDR3 covers 12 residues. Germline assignment: CDR1 SQVTM and CDR2 ANQGSEA. The CDR3 DNA reads as TGCAGCGCAGGACAGGCCGCCTACGAGCAGTACTTC. Protein: CSAGQAAYEQYF.

In regard to this clonotype: A junction boundary mismatches the germline segment, possibly from a read error. The CDR3 sequence is CASSEDRVRYNGQFF. The CDR3 DNA reads as TGTGCCAGCTCAGAGGACAGGGTGAGATACAATGGGCAGTTCTTC. This chain uses TRBV18 with TRBJ2-1; 8 bases align to TRBD1. Germline lookup yields CDR1 KGHSH and CDR2 LQKENI. The CDR3 spans 15 residues.